This T cell receptor beta chain stems from a study of T-cell memory formation after mild COVID-19. Overall study context: Most TCR clusters belonged to a single donor. Study-level findings and limits: While clones contracting from day 15 to 85 were balanced between CD4 and CD8, later expanders leaned CD4+. Pre-infection memory carried some responding clones, suggesting that cross-reactive memory joined. Clonal second-wave expansions that peaked on day 37 had unconfirmed SARS-CoV-2 specificity.

CDR1 is ENHRY, CDR2 SYGVKD, per germline. Trimming took 8 bases from V and 7 from J, leaving 23 bases between them. CDR3 length equals 16 residues. To note about this clonotype: The antigen remains undetermined.

TCRdb redid the calling of the 5' RACE reads with MiXCR, one entry per CDR3 protein. The sample includes approximately 260,000 distinct CDR3 sequences, roughly 18% of them seen just once. Sequences were obtained from PBMCs or a T cell subset sorted from them (not recorded which). The TCR was taken from a man aged 18 to 30 who had mild COVID-19 (a few samples of this study predate the infection). Cell type and time point are not known. J is TRBJ1-4 and V is TRBV10-3; a possible D gene is TRBD1 (5 bases). CDR3 in amino acids: CAIRSERAGIGEKLFF. The CDR3 nucleotides are TGTGCCATCCGATCCGAGAGGGCAGGGATCGGTGAAAAACTGTTTTTT.